The clone carrying this T cell receptor (beta chain) was picked up a small number of times. Its specificity is unknown. RNA transcripts were the template for amplifying TCR beta CDR3 regions. An initial round of RT-PCR targeting the TCR CDR3 relied on the HTBI primer set. MiXCR, applied by TCRdb to the multiplex PCR reads, yields one record per CDR3 protein. The sample records about 400,000 distinct CDR3 sequences, about 15% being singletons. The data were obtained in a study of T cells in Graves' hyperthyroidism and ophthalmopathy. Overall study context: Peripheral blood was collected at initial diagnosis, before any treatment.

General study points: Ophthalmopathy was identified by the model a median about 6.8 months ahead of onset. Expanded thyroid clonotypes (above 0.001) were mostly also found in blood.

The CDR3 covers 16 residues. Germline V gives CDR1 SGHTA, CDR2 FQGNSA. Trimming shortened V by 1 base and J by 6 bases, and 18 bases separated the two germline ends. This chain links TRBV7-2 with TRBJ1-2, with a tentative D call TRBD1 (6 bases). Sequencing was carried out using blood. The receptor was derived from a woman aged 30 to 39 with Graves' hyperthyroidism. The CDR3 protein is CASSLENQGKGNGYTF. The CDR3 DNA is TGTGCCAGCAGCTTAGAAAATCAGGGGAAAGGAAATGGCTACACCTTC.